Following are 25 T cell receptor beta chains from one sample sequenced in a study of CD8+CD57+ T cells in acquired aplastic anemia. General study findings and limits: Against the total CD4+ and CD8+ pools, patient CD8+CD57+ cells had lower diversity.

Patients chosen for sequencing had CD8+CD57+ cells that had expanded, as shown by flow cytometry. Genomic DNA provided the template from which TCR beta VDJ and CDR3 profiles were obtained. TCRdb fed the reads into MiXCR, producing one record per CDR3 protein. The sample yields around 15,000 distinct CDR3 sequences, about 40% seen once. The antigens of these receptors remain unknown. Sequencing input: CD8+CD57+ T cells sorted from PBMCs. Subset: bead-enriched CD8+CD57+ effector memory T cells from SAA patients. The receptor source for this set is a human donor with aplastic anemia.

The chain employs TRBV12-3 or TRBV12-4 and TRBJ1-3; the D is unclear. V dropped 6 bases and J dropped 4 bases, with 13 bases sitting between them. This CDR3 has 14 residues. The DNA of the CDR3 is TGTGCCAGCAGCCGTTCCGGGAGGGGAAACACCATATATTTT. It encodes CASSRSGRGNTIYF.

This clonotype was recorded a few times. Its ends do not fully match the called genes, so a read error is possible. The V call is TRBV15, the J call TRBJ1-1, with no clear D. The length of the CDR3 is 13 residues. Germline loops: CDR1 LNHNV, CDR2 YYDKDF (reference sequence). The CDR3 DNA sequence: TGTGCCTCCAGACTTATGCTGAACACTGAAGCTTTCTTT. Protein product: CASRLMLNTEAFF.

V gene TRBV7-8 combines with J gene TRBJ1-2; TRBD1 might be the D (6 bases). V was pared by 8 bases and J by 4 bases, with 14 bases between. The length of the CDR3 is 13 residues. From germline, CDR1 is SGHVS and CDR2 FQNEAQ. This CDR3 is CASQTGSGYGYTF. The CDR3, as DNA: TGTGCCAGCCAAACAGGGTCGGGCTATGGCTACACCTTC.

This clonotype was observed a handful of times. The rearrangement joins TRBV6-1 to TRBJ2-7; D could derive from TRBD1 or TRBD2 (5 bases each). Germline CDR1 MNHNS, CDR2 SASEGT. Deletions cut 8 bases from V and 4 bases from J, with 18 bases between. CDR3 size: 14 residues. The CDR3 nucleotides are TGTGCCAGCTCATTGGGGGTACGTGAATACGAGCAGTACTTC. Amino acids: CASSLGVREYEQYF.

Ten or more counts support this clonotype. The V call is TRBV20-1, the J call TRBJ2-3; D possibly corresponds to TRBD2 (6 bases). The length of the CDR3 is 13 residues. Germline loops: CDR1 DFQATT, CDR2 SNEGSKA (reference sequence). V lost 7 bases and J lost 2, with 13 bases in between. The chain's CDR3 is CSVRDSHTDTQYF. Here the CDR3 DNA reads TGCAGTGTCCGGGACTCACACACAGATACGCAGTATTTT.

This clonotype turned up a few times. In DNA, the CDR3 is TGTGCCAGCAGTCAATGGACCAGCTATGGCTACACCTTC. As protein: CASSQWTSYGYTF. The chain is built from TRBV2 and TRBJ1-2; D unresolved. The CDR3 is 13 amino acids. Germline V gene lookup returns CDR1 SNHLY and CDR2 FYNNEI. Trimming removed 5 bases at V and 4 bases at J, with 11 bases between.

At least ten counts were recorded for this clonotype. The chain carries TRBV10-2 and TRBJ2-1; 7 bases agree with TRBD1. Germline V gene lookup returns CDR1 WSHSY and CDR2 SAAADI. This CDR3 spans 13 amino acids. V lost 5 bases, J lost 8 bases, and 6 bases stayed unmatched. CDR3 protein: CASSRTGWDEQFF. The CDR3 bases are TGCGCCAGCAGTAGGACAGGTTGGGATGAGCAGTTCTTC.

The rearrangement uses TRBV9 and TRBJ1-2, with TRBD1 identical over 11 bases. The V gene end was trimmed by 4 bases and the J gene end by 3 bases; junction bases not matched to a gene: 5. CDR1 and CDR2 (germline): SGDLS, YYNGEE. This CDR3 region has 15 residues. CDR3 sequence reads: CASSSDRGPDYGYTF. DNA for the CDR3: TGTGCCAGCAGCTCGGACAGGGGGCCTGACTATGGCTACACCTTC.

CDR3 sequence (DNA): TGTGCCAGCAGTGATGTACTAGCGGCCGAGAGGGACCAGTACTTC. Amino acids: CASSDVLAAERDQYF. The chain employs TRBV25-1 and TRBJ2-5, with 8 bases aligning to TRBD2. In germline, CDR1 is MGHDK, CDR2 SYGVNS. The CDR3 contains 15 residues. J gave up 10 bases and V 3 bases, and 13 bases lay outside the gene matches.

The J gene is TRBJ1-4, the V gene TRBV5-1; 8 bases agree with TRBD1. There are 14 residues in the CDR3. V lost 4 bases, J lost 8 bases, and 7 bases stayed unmatched. Looked up from germline, CDR1 is SGHRS and CDR2 is YFSETQ. The CDR3 coding sequence is TGCGCCAGCAGCACTGGACAGGGACGCGAAAAACTGTTTTTT. This encodes CASSTGQGREKLFF.

The table lists this clonotype with many counts. V usage is TRBV15 and J usage is TRBJ1-2; D gene ambiguous. The ends were cut back, 0 bases at V and 2 bases at J, with 4 bases in the middle. The CDR3 totals 13 residues. In germline, CDR1 is LNHNV, CDR2 YYDKDF (reference sequence). The CDR3 bases are TGTGCCACCAGCAGAGACACGAACTATGGCTACACCTTC. This codes for CATSRDTNYGYTF.

A note on this clonotype: A much bigger clone sits one base away, suggesting this may be a read error. The rearrangement joins TRBV19 to TRBJ2-1, with 10 bases matching TRBD2. This CDR3 comprises 17 residues. Germline lookup yields CDR1 LNHDA and CDR2 SQIVND (reference sequence). In DNA, the CDR3 is TGTGCCAGTAGTATGGGAAGCGGGGGGGCCTCCTACAGTGAGCAGTTCTTC. Residues: CASSMGSGGASYSEQFF.

The genes are TRBV10-3 and TRBJ2-3; TRBD2 matches 12 bases. V shed 10 bases, J shed 1 base, and the junction held 12 bases outside the gene matches. The germline CDR1 and CDR2 sequences are ENHRY and SYGVKD. This CDR3 is 17 amino acids long. The CDR3 loop is CATSLRTSGTGTDTQYF. CDR3 in DNA: TGTGCCACCTCACTCAGGACTAGCGGGACAGGCACAGATACGCAGTATTTT.

The chain uses TRBV19 and TRBJ1-1; tentative D call: TRBD1 (5 bases). V was trimmed by 8 bases and J by 1 base, leaving 14 bases between them. CDR3 length: 14 amino acids. In germline, CDR1 is LNHDA, CDR2 SQIVND (reference sequence). The CDR3: CASSPGGGNTEAFF. As DNA, the CDR3 is TGTGCCAGTTCACCCGGCGGGGGGAACACTGAAGCTTTCTTT.

This clonotype was detected a few times. The chain joins TRBV9 to TRBJ2-3, with 7 bases identical to TRBD2. The CDR3 has 16 amino acids. Germline V gene lookup returns CDR1 SGDLS and CDR2 YYNGEE. Trimming removed 4 bases from V and 0 bases from J; junction bases left unmatched: 8. The CDR3 coding sequence is TGTGCCAGCAGCTCAGGTAGCGGGTTTAGCACAGATACGCAGTATTTT. Translation gives CASSSGSGFSTDTQYF.

This clonotype has ten or more counts. The gene calls are TRBV25-1 and TRBJ2-2; the D gene is possibly TRBD1 (6 bases). Germline V lookup: CDR1 MGHDK, CDR2 SYGVNS. The CDR3 loop spans 15 amino acids. Trimming took off 5 bases at V and 0 bases at J, with 10 bases between the two ends. For the CDR3, the DNA is TGTGCCAGCAGTCCACAGGGACCGAACACCGGGGAGCTGTTTTTT. Translating gives CASSPQGPNTGELFF.

In its sample, this clonotype was seen many times. The rearrangement links TRBV2 to TRBJ1-2; D gene unclear. V shed 0 bases and J shed 4 bases, with 9 bases lying between them. Germline loops: CDR1 SNHLY, CDR2 FYNNEI. The CDR3 loop spans 14 amino acids. In DNA, the CDR3 is TGTGCCAGCAGTGAAGCGTGGGGAACCTATGGCTACACCTTC. This gives the protein CASSEAWGTYGYTF.

With regard to this clonotype: The junction does not match germline at one end; this may be a read error. The chain uses TRBV24-1 and TRBJ2-3; TRBD1 matches at 9 bases. Germline CDR1 and CDR2: KGHDR and SFDVKD. The CDR3 has 17 amino acids. The CDR3 DNA sequence: TGTGCCACCAGTGACCTTCGGACAGGGGTTTACACAGATACGCAGTGTTTT. Protein sequence: CATSDLRTGVYTDTQCF.

This clonotype was picked up a small number of times. The chain couples TRBV15 to TRBJ2-5, with 7 bases fitting TRBD1. The J segment lost 5 bases and the V segment lost 3 bases, leaving 9 bases of the junction unmatched. The CDR3 sequence is 15 residues long. Germline V gives CDR1 LNHNV, CDR2 YYDKDF (reference sequence). CDR3 in amino acids: CATSSTGQPTETQYF. The CDR3 DNA reads as TGTGCCACCAGCAGCACGGGACAGCCAACGGAGACCCAGTACTTC.

The rearrangement links TRBV6-4 to TRBJ2-7; the match to TRBD1 covers 12 bases. After removal of 3 bases from V and 6 bases from J, the junction contained 3 bases not matched to a gene. The CDR3 runs 14 residues. Germline assignment: CDR1 MRHNA and CDR2 SNTAGT. The CDR3 bases are TGTGCCAGCAGTGAACGGGACAGGGGGCGCGAGCAGTACTTC. Residues: CASSERDRGREQYF.

The chain uses TRBV11-1 and TRBJ1-1, with D maybe TRBD1 (6 bases). The CDR3 loop spans 14 amino acids. CDR1 SGHAT and CDR2 FQDESV come from the germline V gene (reference sequence). V gave up 4 bases and J gave up 3 bases, with 12 bases separating them. The CDR3 nucleotides are TGTGCCAGCAGCTATTCACAGGGTTACACTGAAGCTTTCTTT. Its translation: CASSYSQGYTEAFF.

In this sample, this clonotype turned up many times. The chain uses TRBV7-6 and TRBJ1-1; D call uncertain. CDR1 is SGHVS and CDR2 is FNYEAQ in the germline V gene. This CDR3 spans 18 amino acids. V dropped 2 bases and J dropped 0 bases, with 19 bases sitting between them. The CDR3 region is CASSLKGRAEILNTEAFF. CDR3 coding DNA: TGTGCCAGCAGCTTAAAGGGTAGGGCCGAAATCTTGAACACTGAAGCTTTCTTT. The complete variable domain, with remaining parts taken from reference TRBV7-6 and TRBJ1-1, reads GAGVSQSPRYKVTKRGQDVALRCDPISGHVSLYWYRQALGQGPEFLTYFNYEAQQDKSGLPNDRFSAERPEGSISTLTIQRTEQRDSAMYRCASSLKGRAEILNTEAFFGQGTRLTVV.

This chain joins TRBV29-1 and TRBJ2-7, with no clear D. Trimming shortened V by 6 bases and J by 7 bases, and 13 bases separated the two germline ends. Germline V gene sequence: CDR1 SQVTM, CDR2 ANQGSEA. The CDR3 covers 11 residues. The CDR3 loop reads CSVDILREQYF. The CDR3 DNA reads TGCAGCGTCGACATTCTGAGGGAGCAGTACTTC.

This clonotype was found many times. The chain is built from TRBV7-3 and TRBJ2-1; D tentatively fits TRBD1 or TRBD2 (6 bases each). This CDR3 is built from 15 residues. The V gene lost 3 bases and the J gene lost 4 bases, with 13 bases spanning the gap. The germline V gene encodes CDR1 SGHTA and CDR2 FQGTGA. CDR3 protein: CASSLGGGSYNEQFF. CDR3 DNA: TGTGCCAGCAGCTTGGGGGGCGGTTCATACAATGAGCAGTTCTTC.

Comment on this clonotype: Compared with germline, one end of the junction differs, possibly owing to a read error. The V gene is TRBV6-1, the J gene TRBJ1-6; the D gene is possibly TRBD1 (5 bases). The germline CDR1 and CDR2 sequences are MNHNS and SASEGT. The CDR3 runs 14 residues. The CDR3 loop is CASGDGGERSPLHF. In DNA form, the CDR3 reads TGTGCCAGCGGTGACGGGGGGGAGAGATCACCCCTCCACTTT.